The sequence of this T cell receptor (beta chain) was determined in a study of CD8 T cells in ankylosing spondylitis (dated by TCRdb to the late 2010s). Broadly, across the study: To find TCR variants linked to disease, the study profiled T cell receptor beta repertoires in ankylosing spondylitis patients and healthy donors. The whole study cohort included 85 to 120 healthy donors and 25 ankylosing spondylitis patients. Peripheral blood was sampled, and synovial fluid was also collected from ankylosing spondylitis patients.

Ten or more counts support this clonotype. It has no known antigen specificity. There are no base qualities to consult, and no much larger clone falls within one base. General conclusions and limits of the study: A TCR beta motif of several highly homologous amino acid variants appeared characteristic of blood from ankylosing spondylitis patients. A CD8+ phenotype was shown by the disease-linked clones, which were found at relatively low frequencies in peripheral blood. Some TCR beta motif variants had previously been reported in synovial fluid and blood of reactive arthritis patients, which suggested common disease-initiation mechanisms. The disease-linked clones were reported as significantly enriched in matched synovial fluid samples from ankylosing spondylitis patients.

Sequenced on an Illumina HiSeq 2500. Quantitative 5'-RACE with molecular barcodes was used to prepare TCR beta libraries. The original pipeline was this. To identify disease-linked TCR variants, a new computational method was used, one built on a probabilistic model of VDJ rearrangement. TCRdb itself trimmed the public reads at Q25 with fastp, ran MiXCR and retained productive beta chains. Rows are combined by CDR3 protein, so each entry shows the most common genes and DNA. The V and J calls were not made by the authors but by TCRdb's processing. A total of tens of thousands of distinct CDR3 sequences appear in this sample, about 6.3% of them only once. The top ten hold approximately 12% of the sample. Sequencing was carried out using blood, either unsorted or a sorted T cell fraction (not recorded which). The receptor's source is a male donor with ankylosing spondylitis or in good health (not recorded which).

The DNA is TGTGCCAGCAGTCCTTCCGGGCTAGCGGGGAATGAGCAGTTCTTC. It translates as CASSPSGLAGNEQFF. The chain employs TRBV6-2 or TRBV6-3 and TRBJ2-1; 9 bases in the junction line up with TRBD2. The CDR3 measures 15 amino acids from cysteine to phenylalanine. Only the CDR3 DNA is retained, 45 bases long and in frame from the first base. The germline V end is reduced by 5 bases and the J end by 7 bases; junction bases left unmatched: 9. From the germline V gene, CDR1 is MNHEY and CDR2 is SVGEGT.